Listed below are T cell receptor beta chains from one sample, sequenced in a study of T-cell memory formation after mild COVID-19. TCRdb called the 5' RACE reads again in MiXCR, with one record for every CDR3 protein. The sample comprises about half a million distinct CDR3 sequences, 15% to 20% of which are singletons, and 9% to 15% rests with the top ten. Sequencing was carried out using PBMCs or a T cell subset sorted from them (not recorded which). The receptors stem from an adult woman who had mild COVID-19 (a few samples of this study predate the infection). Cell type and time point are not known. CDR3s include the opening cysteine and the closing phenylalanine or tryptophan. D genes are given only for firm matches. Rows may omit the clone size; those that give it use once, few, many or a size class.

D	V	size	J	CDR3	DNA
NA	TRBV6-5	NA	TRBJ2-7	CASSYSKWVTVSYEQYF	TGTGCCAGCAGTTACTCGAAGTGGGTGACCGTGTCCTACGAGCAGTACTTC
NA	TRBV12-3/TRBV12-4	NA	TRBJ1-1	CASSFPSLETEAFF	TGTGCCAGCAGTTTCCCCAGCCTCGAGACTGAAGCTTTCTTT
TRBD2	TRBV9	NA	TRBJ2-5	CASSAGTSGSGGVETQYF	TGTGCCAGCAGCGCCGGGACTAGCGGGAGTGGTGGTGTGGAGACCCAGTACTTC
NA	TRBV20-1	few	TRBJ2-4	CSARFSGAKNIQYF	TGCAGTGCTAGATTTAGTGGGGCCAAAAACATTCAGTACTTC
NA	TRBV29-1	many	TRBJ2-7	CSARRANSYEQYF	TGCAGCGCCCGCCGGGCGAACTCCTACGAGCAGTACTTC
NA	TRBV7-9	NA	TRBJ2-2	CASSIGNPIGITGELFF	TGTGCCAGCAGCATCGGGAACCCCATCGGGATCACCGGGGAGCTGTTTTTT
TRBD1	TRBV12-3/TRBV12-4	few	TRBJ1-1	CASILRGMNTEAFF	TGTGCCAGCATCCTCAGGGGGATGAACACTGAAGCTTTCTTT
NA	TRBV10-3	NA	TRBJ2-5	CAISEFEETQYF	TGTGCCATCAGTGAGTTCGAAGAGACCCAGTACTTC
NA	TRBV4-1	many	TRBJ1-5	CASSQGDYSNQPQHF	TGCGCCAGCAGCCAGGGGGACTATAGCAATCAGCCCCAGCATTTT
NA	TRBV14	NA	TRBJ1-1	CASSQGHPNTEAFF	TGTGCCAGCAGCCAAGGACACCCCAACACTGAAGCTTTCTTT
NA	TRBV5-1	few	TRBJ2-1	CASSAGWTGNEQFF	TGCGCCAGCAGCGCCGGGTGGACGGGTAATGAGCAGTTCTTC
TRBD2	TRBV12-3/TRBV12-4	NA	TRBJ2-1	CASSALATADLDNEQFF	TGTGCCAGCAGTGCACTAGCGACGGCCGACTTGGACAATGAGCAGTTCTTC
NA	TRBV19	few	TRBJ2-5	CASSISHRPIQETQYF	TGTGCCAGTAGTATAAGCCACCGGCCCATCCAAGAGACCCAGTACTTC
TRBD2	TRBV10-3	NA	TRBJ2-7	CAISEFSGNEQYF	TGTGCCATCAGTGAGTTTAGCGGGAACGAGCAGTACTTC
TRBD1	TRBV20-1	NA	TRBJ1-5	CSARRQGDNQPQHF	TGCAGTGCGAGGAGACAGGGGGATAATCAGCCCCAGCATTTT
NA	TRBV6-1	few	TRBJ1-3	CASSALNTIYF	TGTGCCAGCAGTGCTTTGAACACCATATATTTT
TRBD2	TRBV29-1	NA	TRBJ2-1	CSVGRGSGRAYNEQFF	TGCAGCGTGGGCCGGGGGAGCGGGAGGGCCTACAATGAGCAGTTCTTC
NA	TRBV5-1	NA	TRBJ2-3	CASSLESGYTQYF	TGCGCCAGCAGCTTGGAAAGCGGTTATACGCAGTATTTT
TRBD2	TRBV27	many	TRBJ2-3	CASSLSPSGSTDTQYF	TGTGCCAGCAGTTTATCGCCTAGCGGGAGCACAGATACGCAGTATTTT
NA	TRBV5-1	many	TRBJ1-2	CASSLARGNYGYTF	TGCGCCAGCAGCTTGGCACGGGGGAACTATGGCTACACCTTC
NA	TRBV7-2	NA	TRBJ2-7	CASSESSTSSYEQYF	TGTGCCAGCAGCGAAAGCTCTACTAGCTCCTACGAGCAGTACTTC
TRBD1	TRBV9	NA	TRBJ1-2	CASSSPTGDRGRNYGYTF	TGTGCCAGCAGCTCTCCTACCGGGGACAGGGGGCGGAACTATGGCTACACCTTC
TRBD1	TRBV7-3	many	TRBJ2-3	CASSSTQGPSTQYF	TGTGCCAGCAGCTCTACACAGGGGCCAAGTACGCAGTATTTT
NA	TRBV7-6	few	TRBJ1-4	CASSLGQTLTNEKLFF	TGTGCCAGCAGCTTAGGGCAGACTCTAACTAATGAAAAACTGTTTTTT
NA	TRBV3-1	once	TRBJ1-6	CASSQVAVFGSPLHF	TGTGCCAGCAGCCAAGTTGCGGTTTTTGGTTCACCCCTCCACTTT
TRBD1	TRBV6-1	NA	TRBJ1-4	CASRASRSGTGGEKLFF	TGTGCCAGCAGAGCTTCACGGTCCGGTACAGGGGGTGAAAAACTGTTTTTT
TRBD1	TRBV20-1	NA	TRBJ1-2	CSAAGQGSAYGYTF	TGCAGTGCGGCCGGACAGGGGTCGGCCTATGGCTACACCTTC
TRBD1	TRBV20-1	many	TRBJ1-5	CSASDRGSYSNQPQHF	TGCAGTGCTTCCGACAGGGGGTCTTATAGCAATCAGCCCCAGCATTTT
TRBD1	TRBV6-6	NA	TRBJ1-1	CASGDRAEAFF	TGTGCCAGCGGGGACAGAGCTGAAGCTTTCTTT
NA	TRBV24-1	NA	TRBJ2-7	CATQRTSSYEQYF	TGTGCCACCCAACGGACGAGCTCCTACGAGCAGTACTTC
TRBD1	TRBV7-9	few	TRBJ2-4	CASSLGTEGRHF	TGTGCCAGCAGCTTGGGGACAGAGGGAAGACACTTC
NA	TRBV12-3/TRBV12-4	few	TRBJ1-2	CASTIVGSSNYGYTF	TGTGCCAGCACCATAGTGGGGTCTTCTAACTATGGCTACACCTTC
NA	TRBV29-1	NA	TRBJ2-7	CSVWAAGSSYEQYF	TGCAGCGTTTGGGCGGCAGGGAGCTCCTACGAGCAGTACTTC
TRBD1	TRBV19	NA	TRBJ2-7	CASNGTGSFYEQYF	TGTGCCAGTAATGGGACAGGGTCATTCTACGAGCAGTACTTC
NA	TRBV30	few	TRBJ2-1	CAWRRLGDNEQFF	TGTGCCTGGAGAAGACTAGGGGACAATGAGCAGTTCTTC